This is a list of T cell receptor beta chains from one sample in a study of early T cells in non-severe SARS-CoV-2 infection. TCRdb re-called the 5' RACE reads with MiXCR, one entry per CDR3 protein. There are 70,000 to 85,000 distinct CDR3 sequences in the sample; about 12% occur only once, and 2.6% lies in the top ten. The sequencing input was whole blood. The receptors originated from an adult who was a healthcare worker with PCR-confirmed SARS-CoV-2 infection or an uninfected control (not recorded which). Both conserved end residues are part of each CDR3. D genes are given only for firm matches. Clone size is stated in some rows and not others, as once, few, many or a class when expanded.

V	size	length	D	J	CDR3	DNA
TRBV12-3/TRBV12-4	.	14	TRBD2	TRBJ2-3	CASSLAGGADTQYF	TGTGCCAGCAGCCTAGCGGGGGGTGCAGATACGCAGTATTTT
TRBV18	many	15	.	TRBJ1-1	CASSPLSGMFTEAFF	TGTGCCAGCTCACCCCTTTCAGGGATGTTCACTGAAGCTTTCTTT
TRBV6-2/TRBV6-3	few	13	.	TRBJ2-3	CASSGLGPGAQYF	TGTGCCAGCAGTGGCCTAGGCCCGGGGGCGCAGTATTTT
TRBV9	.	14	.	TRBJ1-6	CASSLTPLGSPLHF	TGTGCCAGCAGTCTAACCCCTTTGGGTTCACCCCTCCACTTT
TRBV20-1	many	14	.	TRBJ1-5	CSARRGNSNQPQHF	TGCAGTGCTAGGCGCGGAAATAGCAATCAGCCCCAGCATTTT
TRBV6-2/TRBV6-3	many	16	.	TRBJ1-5	CASSYNFREPNQPQHF	TGTGCCAGCAGTTACAACTTTCGGGAACCTAATCAGCCCCAGCATTTT
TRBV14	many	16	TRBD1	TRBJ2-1	CASSTPGTGSYNEQFF	TGTGCCAGCAGCACACCCGGGACAGGGTCCTACAATGAGCAGTTCTTC
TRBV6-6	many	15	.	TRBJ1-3	CASSYSPGLGNTIYF	TGTGCCAGCAGTTACTCCCCGGGCCTCGGAAACACCATATATTTT
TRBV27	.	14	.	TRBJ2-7	CASSPRGEAYEQYF	TGTGCCAGCAGCCCTCGCGGAGAAGCCTACGAGCAGTACTTC
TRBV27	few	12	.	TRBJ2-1	CASRRGGNPPFF	TGTGCCAGCCGAAGGGGGGGCAATCCACCCTTCTTC
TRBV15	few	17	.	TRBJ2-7	CATSTKLSGASSYEQYF	TGTGCCACCAGCACTAAACTCTCGGGGGCCTCTTCATACGAGCAGTACTTC
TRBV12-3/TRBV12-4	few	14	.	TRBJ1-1	CASSLRGTNTEAFF	TGTGCCAGCAGTCTCCGCGGGACGAACACTGAAGCTTTCTTT
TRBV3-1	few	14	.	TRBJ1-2	CASSQDFSRGGYTF	TGTGCCAGCAGCCAAGACTTCTCACGAGGCGGCTACACCTTC
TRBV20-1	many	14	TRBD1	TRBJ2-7	CSAGGRAGGYEQYF	TGCAGTGCTGGAGGTCGAGCAGGGGGTTACGAGCAGTACTTC
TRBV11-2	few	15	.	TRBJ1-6	CASSLLALSASPLHF	TGTGCCAGCAGCTTATTAGCACTCTCGGCTTCACCCCTCCACTTT